Shown below are 10 T cell receptor beta chains from a single sample sequenced in a study of OX40 agonist ivuxolimab in advanced cancers. Assay used: immunoSEQ multiplex PCR; TCRdb lists only in-frame clones, some missing. Here the sample spans 70,000 or so clones, around 83% being singletons. The material sequenced was CD4+ or CD8+ T cells sorted from blood, taken in a trial of the OX40 agonist ivuxolimab. These TCRs come from an adult with an advanced solid tumor such as melanoma, head and neck, liver or kidney cancer.

The CDR3 is CASSSVPNSNQPQHF. CDR3 sequence (DNA): TGTGCCAGCAGCTCCGTACCAAATAGCAATCAGCCCCAGCATTTT. The rearrangement joins TRBV5-8 to TRBJ1-5, with D hard to call. Trimming took 3 bases from V and 0 from J, leaving 10 bases between them. Germline values: CDR1 SGHTS, CDR2 YDEGEE. The CDR3 consists of 15 residues.

The rearrangement joins TRBV19 to TRBJ2-1; the match to TRBD2 covers 10 bases. Germline trimming cut 8 bases from V and 7 bases from J; bases unmatched to any gene: 8. The CDR3 sequence is 14 residues long. From germline, CDR1 is LNHDA and CDR2 SQIVND (reference sequence). CDR3 residues: CASASGRAFNEQFF. The DNA for the CDR3 is TGTGCCAGTGCAAGCGGGAGGGCCTTTAATGAGCAGTTCTTC.

The chain is built from TRBV9 and TRBJ2-6; 7 nucleotides align to TRBD1. The ends lost 4 bases at V and 4 bases at J; junction bases unmatched: 5. The CDR3 has 15 residues. The germline V gene encodes CDR1 SGDLS and CDR2 YYNGEE. Here the CDR3 DNA reads TGTGCCAGCAGCCCCGACAGGGCCGGGGCCAACGTCCTGACTTTC. The encoded protein is CASSPDRAGANVLTF.

The CDR3 region has the DNA TGTGCCAGCAGTCGTCACCGGGACAATCCTAACTATGGCTACACCTTC. Its translation: CASSRHRDNPNYGYTF. The chain is built from TRBV27 and TRBJ1-2, with D tentatively TRBD1 (6 bases). V lost 5 bases, J lost 0 bases, and 16 bases lay in between. This CDR3 comprises 16 residues. Germline CDR1 MNHEY, CDR2 SMNVEV (reference sequence).

The count of this clone is one. The CDR3 spells CASSPLGTSGSSYEQYF. CDR3 nucleotides: TGTGCCAGTAGTCCTCTCGGGACTAGCGGGAGCTCCTACGAGCAGTACTTC. The chain has TRBV19 and TRBJ2-7, with TRBD2 matching 14 bases. The CDR3 runs 17 residues. Losses at the gene ends were 5 bases for V and 0 bases for J; bases not matched to a gene: 6. Germline V gives CDR1 LNHDA, CDR2 SQIVND (reference sequence).

In its sample, this clone was seen once. V is TRBV11-2 and J is TRBJ2-7; 8 bases fit TRBD1. The CDR3 has 14 amino acids. The ends lost 7 bases at V and 7 bases at J; junction bases unmatched: 12. Germline V gene lookup returns CDR1 SGHAT and CDR2 FQNNGV. DNA of the CDR3: TGTGCCAGCACAAACCGGGACAGGCCCTTGGAGCAGTACTTC. Amino acid sequence: CASTNRDRPLEQYF.

This chain uses TRBV27 with TRBJ1-1, with a tentative D call TRBD1 (6 bases). The germline CDR1 and CDR2 sequences are MNHEY and SMNVEV (reference sequence). The CDR3 extends over 15 amino acids. Between the trimmed V and J ends, which lost 4 bases and 3 bases, there was a span of 15 bases. The CDR3 bases are TGTGCCAGCAGTTACGGGGCCAGGGGATACACTGAAGCTTTCTTT. This sequence encodes CASSYGARGYTEAFF.

The chain carries TRBV7-2 and TRBJ2-5; no clear D. Trimming pared 5 bases from V and 0 bases from J, leaving 4 bases between. This CDR3 is built from 12 residues. Germline CDR1 and CDR2: SGHTA and FQGNSA. This CDR3 reads CASSPYQETQYF. For the CDR3, the DNA is TGTGCCAGCAGCCCGTACCAAGAGACCCAGTACTTC.

The chain recombines TRBV18 with TRBJ1-3; D is possibly TRBD1 (5 bases). V lost 2 bases, J lost 3 bases, and 11 bases lay in between. The V gene's germline CDR1 is KGHSH and CDR2 LQKENI. The CDR3 is made up of 15 amino acids. CDR3 DNA: TGTGCCAGCTCACCAGGGAGACAGAGTGGAAACACCATATATTTT. It codes for CASSPGRQSGNTIYF.

The rearrangement uses TRBV5-6 and TRBJ2-7; possibly TRBD1 for D (6 bases). Germline assignment: CDR1 SGHDT and CDR2 YYEEEE. V was trimmed by 4 bases and J by 5 bases, leaving 19 bases between them. The CDR3 length is 15 residues. In DNA, the CDR3 is TGTGCCAGCAGCCCGCCCACAGGGATGGGGAACGAGCAGTACTTC. Protein: CASSPPTGMGNEQYF.